These T cell receptor beta chains were read from a single sample in a study of T cells after posttransplantation cyclophosphamide. Clones were read by immunoSEQ multiplex PCR, and TCRdb kept only the in-frame ones, dropping some. The table has approximately 30,000 clones, 75% to 90% seen once. Sequencing input: PBMCs. The receptors originated from a man aged 45-65 years. Each CDR3 is given with its conserved first and last residue. The D gene is left open where the match is weak. Some rows have no size entry. The others give once, few or many, or a class for an expanded clone.

v_call: TRBV4-2
d_call: -
clone_size: -
j_call: TRBJ2-1
cdr3_nt: TGTGCCAGCAGCCAAGCCCAGGGGTGGAATGAGCAGTTCTTC
cdr3_aa: CASSQAQGWNEQFF

v_call: TRBV20-1
d_call: -
clone_size: -
j_call: TRBJ2-7
cdr3_nt: TGCAGTGCTAGTCCCATCTACGAGCAGTACTTC
cdr3_aa: CSASPIYEQYF

v_call: TRBV29-1
d_call: TRBD2
clone_size: -
j_call: TRBJ2-2
cdr3_nt: TGCAGCGTTAGTAGCGGGGGGCTCACCGGGGAGCTGTTTTTT
cdr3_aa: CSVSSGGLTGELFF

v_call: TRBV2
d_call: -
clone_size: -
j_call: TRBJ1-6
cdr3_nt: TGTGCCAGCAGTGCACAGTTTAATTCACCCCTCCACTTT
cdr3_aa: CASSAQFNSPLHF

v_call: TRBV5-1
d_call: -
clone_size: once
j_call: TRBJ2-5
cdr3_nt: TGCGCCAGCAGCTTACAGGGAAAAGAGACCCAGTACTTC
cdr3_aa: CASSLQGKETQYF

v_call: TRBV13
d_call: -
clone_size: -
j_call: TRBJ2-7
cdr3_nt: TGTGCCAGCAGCTTAAAGCCCCAGGCGAGCTACGAGCAGTACTTC
cdr3_aa: CASSLKPQASYEQYF

v_call: TRBV5-1
d_call: -
clone_size: -
j_call: TRBJ2-3
cdr3_nt: TGCGCCAGCAGCTTGGGGGCGACAGATACGCAGTATTTT
cdr3_aa: CASSLGATDTQYF

v_call: TRBV30
d_call: -
clone_size: -
j_call: TRBJ1-5
cdr3_nt: TGTGCCTGGAGTGCCCAGGTTGAGCCCCAGCATTTT
cdr3_aa: CAWSAQVEPQHF

v_call: TRBV5-1
d_call: TRBD2
clone_size: -
j_call: TRBJ2-3
cdr3_nt: TGCGCCAGCAGCCCCTCCGGGACTAGCGGAGATACGCAGTATTTT
cdr3_aa: CASSPSGTSGDTQYF

v_call: TRBV19
d_call: -
clone_size: -
j_call: TRBJ1-2
cdr3_nt: TGTGCCAGTAGTATCGACCCAGGGCGGGGGTATGGCTACACCTTC
cdr3_aa: CASSIDPGRGYGYTF

v_call: TRBV28
d_call: -
clone_size: -
j_call: TRBJ1-1
cdr3_nt: TGTGCCAGCCATCAGGGAGGATCTAGCCCTGAAGCTTTCTTT
cdr3_aa: CASHQGGSSPEAFF

v_call: TRBV11-3
d_call: -
clone_size: -
j_call: TRBJ1-1
cdr3_nt: TGTGCCAGCAGCTTGCAGCGGAGGGCTTTCTTT
cdr3_aa: CASSLQRRAFF

v_call: TRBV11-3
d_call: -
clone_size: -
j_call: TRBJ1-1
cdr3_nt: TGTGCCAGCAGCTTAGAAAACGGGGACACTGAAGCTTTCTTT
cdr3_aa: CASSLENGDTEAFF

v_call: TRBV11-3
d_call: TRBD2
clone_size: -
j_call: TRBJ2-5
cdr3_nt: TGTGTCAGCAGCTTGCGAGCGGGGCTTAAAGAGACCCAGTACTTC
cdr3_aa: CVSSLRAGLKETQYF

v_call: TRBV11-1
d_call: TRBD1
clone_size: -
j_call: TRBJ2-1
cdr3_nt: TGTGCCAGCAGCGGGCTGGACAGGGGAAAGGGTGAGCAGTTCTTC
cdr3_aa: CASSGLDRGKGEQFF

v_call: TRBV7-3
d_call: TRBD2
clone_size: -
j_call: TRBJ2-5
cdr3_nt: TGTGCCAGCAGCTTGAGCGGGGGGCCAGGAGAGACCCAGTACTTC
cdr3_aa: CASSLSGGPGETQYF

v_call: TRBV4-3
d_call: -
clone_size: few
j_call: TRBJ1-4
cdr3_nt: TGCGCCAGCAGCCAACGCTTCCGGACAGTTAATGAAAAACTGTTTTTT
cdr3_aa: CASSQRFRTVNEKLFF

v_call: TRBV7-9
d_call: -
clone_size: once
j_call: TRBJ1-3
cdr3_nt: TGTGCCAGCAGCTTAAAGGGGGACCTTGACGGGAACACCATATATTTT
cdr3_aa: CASSLKGDLDGNTIYF

v_call: TRBV28
d_call: -
clone_size: -
j_call: TRBJ2-7
cdr3_nt: TGTGCCGCGAAAGGATGGAGGGGGGGCGAGCAGTACTTC
cdr3_aa: CAAKGWRGGEQYF

v_call: TRBV19
d_call: -
clone_size: once
j_call: TRBJ1-5
cdr3_nt: TGTGCCAGTACCAGATCCCCGCAGGGGAGCAATCAGCCCCAGCATTTT
cdr3_aa: CASTRSPQGSNQPQHF

v_call: TRBV7-9
d_call: TRBD2
clone_size: -
j_call: TRBJ2-7
cdr3_nt: TGTGCCAGCAGCTTAGGCCTTAGCGGGAGTTCCTACGAGCAGTACTTC
cdr3_aa: CASSLGLSGSSYEQYF

v_call: TRBV5-4
d_call: -
clone_size: -
j_call: TRBJ1-1
cdr3_nt: TGTGCCAGCAACTTTCCGGGGGACACTGAAGCTTTCTTT
cdr3_aa: CASNFPGDTEAFF

v_call: TRBV7-9
d_call: TRBD1
clone_size: -
j_call: TRBJ1-1
cdr3_nt: TGTGCCAGCAGCAATAGTGGGGGACAGTCTGAAGCTTTCTTT
cdr3_aa: CASSNSGGQSEAFF

v_call: TRBV28
d_call: TRBD1
clone_size: -
j_call: TRBJ1-2
cdr3_nt: TGTGCCACCCAAGCCGGGACAGACTATGGCTACACCTTC
cdr3_aa: CATQAGTDYGYTF

v_call: TRBV30
d_call: -
clone_size: once
j_call: TRBJ2-2
cdr3_nt: TGTGCCTGGAGTCTCGGACAGTCGGCCGGGGAGCTGTTTTTT
cdr3_aa: CAWSLGQSAGELFF

v_call: TRBV19
d_call: -
clone_size: -
j_call: TRBJ2-1
cdr3_nt: -
cdr3_aa: CASSSVRGNEQFF

v_call: TRBV9
d_call: TRBD1
clone_size: -
j_call: TRBJ2-2
cdr3_nt: TGTGCCAGCAGCGGCGGGACAGGGAACACCGGGGAGCTGTTTTTT
cdr3_aa: CASSGGTGNTGELFF